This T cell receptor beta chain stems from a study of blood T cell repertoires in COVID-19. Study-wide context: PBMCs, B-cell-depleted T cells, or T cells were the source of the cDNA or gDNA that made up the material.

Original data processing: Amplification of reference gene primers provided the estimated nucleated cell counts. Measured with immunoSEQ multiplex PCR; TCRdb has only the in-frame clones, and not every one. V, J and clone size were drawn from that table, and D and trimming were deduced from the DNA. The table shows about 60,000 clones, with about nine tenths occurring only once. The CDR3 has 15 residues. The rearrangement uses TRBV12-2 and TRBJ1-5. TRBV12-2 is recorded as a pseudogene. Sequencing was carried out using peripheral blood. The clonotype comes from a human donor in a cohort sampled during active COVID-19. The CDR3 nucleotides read TGTGCAAGTCGCTTAGAATCGGTCGGGGGTCAGCCCCAGCATTTT. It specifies CASRLESVGGQPQHF.